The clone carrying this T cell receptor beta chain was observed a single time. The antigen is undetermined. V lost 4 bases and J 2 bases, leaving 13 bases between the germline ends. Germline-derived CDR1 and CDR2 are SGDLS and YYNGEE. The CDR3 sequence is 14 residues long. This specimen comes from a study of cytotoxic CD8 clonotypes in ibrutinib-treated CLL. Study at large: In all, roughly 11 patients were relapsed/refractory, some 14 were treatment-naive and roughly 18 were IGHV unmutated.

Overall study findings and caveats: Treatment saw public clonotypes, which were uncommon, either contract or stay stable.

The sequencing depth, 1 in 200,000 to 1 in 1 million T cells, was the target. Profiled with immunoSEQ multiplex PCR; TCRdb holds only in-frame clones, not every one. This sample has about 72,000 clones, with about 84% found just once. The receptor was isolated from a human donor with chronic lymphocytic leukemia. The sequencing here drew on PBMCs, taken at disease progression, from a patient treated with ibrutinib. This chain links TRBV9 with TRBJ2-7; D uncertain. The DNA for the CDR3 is TGTGCCAGCAGCCCTACAAGGTCAGCCTACGAGCAGTACTTC. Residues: CASSPTRSAYEQYF. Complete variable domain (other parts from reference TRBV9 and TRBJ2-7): DSGVTQTPKHLITATGQRVTLRCSPRSGDLSVYWYQQSLDQGLQFLIQYYNGEERAKGNILERFSAQQFPDLHSELNLSSLELGDSALYFCASSPTRSAYEQYFGPGTRLTVT.